This record covers a single TCR beta chain. This clonotype was recorded many times. The target of this receptor is not known. Per-base quality was not reported, and no clone a single base away is much larger than it. The TCR beta CDR3 regions were amplified from the RNA transcripts. The TCR CDR3 was subjected to a first round of RT-PCR using the HTBI primer set and the Qiagen OneStep RT-PCR kit. A second multiplex PCR round built the libraries, followed by size selection and purification. Libraries were sequenced paired-end with 100 bp reads on an Illumina HiSeq2000. In the source study's methods: SOAPnuke was used to process the raw data, throwing out any read that contained adapters or uncalled bases, had a mean Phred below 15, or lacked an exact constant-primer or identifier match. COPE v1.2.5 was used to merge the high-quality paired reads, and each unique nucleotide sequence was defined as a clonotype. MiTCR v1.1 was used to align clonotypes to the IMGT TRBV, TRBD and TRBJ reference segments. The analysis included only V-J combinations with a frequency above 0.0001, which together covered approximately 99% of the repertoires. The TCS score was defined as the ratio of F50 (clonal expansion) to E x V (chaos), calculated using BLOSUM62-based TCRdist between CDR3 peptides within each V-J. Welch's t-statistics and random forest reduced fewer than 600 V-J features to 13, which were used in a naive Bayes classifier (R e1071). The raw public reads went through TCRdb reprocessing: fastp at Q25, MiXCR clone calling, in-frame beta chains kept. Each CDR3 protein gets just one entry, which takes the most common genes and DNA from the rows behind it. The authors' filters were not applied to this entry. Across this sample there are hundreds of thousands of distinct CDR3 sequences, with around 14% seen only once. The ten biggest clones cover roughly 7.4% of the sample.

A patient counted as having stable Graves' hyperthyroidism if no progression to ophthalmopathy occurred over 18 months of follow-up. Hyperthyroidism patients were newly diagnosed, had a disease duration of under 2 months, and were aged 18 to 65 years. Patients with uncontrolled infections, other autoimmune diseases, pregnancy or lactation were excluded. Diagnoses were based on clinical symptoms, serum thyroxine and TRAb, thyroid ultrasound and orbital computed tomography. Ficoll-Paque density gradient centrifugation was used to isolate PBMCs from 8 to 10 ml of fresh peripheral blood. Total RNA was extracted with Trizol reagent, and quality was checked on an Agilent 2100 Bioanalyzer. These data come from a study of T cells in Graves' hyperthyroidism and ophthalmopathy (dated by TCRdb to between 2018 and 2021). Background for the entire study: Peripheral blood samples were taken at the time of initial diagnosis, prior to any treatment. To identify distinguishing TCR V-J signatures, a discovery cohort of about 100 patients was used, comprising 40 to 45 with Graves' ophthalmopathy and some 57 with stable Graves' hyperthyroidism. Prospective prediction of ophthalmopathy was tested in an independent validation cohort consisting of roughly 19 hyperthyroidism patients and around 17 patients who later progressed to ophthalmopathy. The 75 to 100 discovery patients were divided at random into training and test sets in a 7:3 ratio. Thyroid tissue and blood T-cell repertoires from about 6 Graves' hyperthyroidism patients were also compared in the study. After blood sampling, hyperthyroidism patients were treated with methimazole at a starting dose of 30 mg daily, and ophthalmopathy patients were treated with high-dose intravenous methylprednisolone. TCR Vbeta CDR3 sequencing of 135 peripheral blood samples (under 45 ophthalmopathy, approximately 80 hyperthyroidism and around 17 progressor patients) is reported in the paper.

Measured from the cysteine to the phenylalanine, the CDR3 is 15 residues long. Only the CDR3 portion is preserved as DNA: 45 bases, with reading frame beginning at the first base. From the germline V gene, CDR1 is MNHNS and CDR2 is SASEGT. From V the trimming removes 5 bases and from J it removes 3 bases, while the gene matches leave 5 bases of the junction unaccounted for. General findings and caveats noted by the study authors: No statistical method was used to fix the sample size in advance, and group allocation was not hidden from the investigators. In validation, the model predicted progression to ophthalmopathy with just under 71% sensitivity and over 72% specificity, a median of approximately 6.5 months before onset. A 13 V-J signature model separated ophthalmopathy from stable hyperthyroidism, with around 90% sensitivity and roughly 84% specificity in cross-validation and 80%/75% in testing. Most expanded thyroid clonotypes (frequency above 0.001) were also detected in blood, a finding suggesting that blood repertoires may reflect thyroid immune responses.

The sample consisted of blood. In this chain, TRBV6-1 is recombined with TRBJ2-4; 9 nucleotides in the junction match TRBD1. The clonotype originates from a woman aged 18-30 years with Graves' hyperthyroidism. The base sequence is TGTGCCAGCAGTCCACTGACAGGGGGCAAAAACATTCAGTACTTC. Its translation is CASSPLTGGKNIQYF.